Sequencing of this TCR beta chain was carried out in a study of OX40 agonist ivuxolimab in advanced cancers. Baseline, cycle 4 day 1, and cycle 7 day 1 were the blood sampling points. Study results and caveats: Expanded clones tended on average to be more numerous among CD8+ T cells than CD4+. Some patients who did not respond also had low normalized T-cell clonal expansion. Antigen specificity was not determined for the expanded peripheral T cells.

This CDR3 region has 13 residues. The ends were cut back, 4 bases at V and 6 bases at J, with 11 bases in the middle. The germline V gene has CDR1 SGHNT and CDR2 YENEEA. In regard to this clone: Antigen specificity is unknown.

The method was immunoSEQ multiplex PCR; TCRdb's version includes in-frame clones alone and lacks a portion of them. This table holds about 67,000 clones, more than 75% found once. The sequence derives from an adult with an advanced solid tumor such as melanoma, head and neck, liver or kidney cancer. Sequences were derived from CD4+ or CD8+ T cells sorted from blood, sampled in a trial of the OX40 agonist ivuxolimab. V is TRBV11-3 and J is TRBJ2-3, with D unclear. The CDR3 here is CASSSIPGDTQYF. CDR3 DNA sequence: TGTGCCAGCAGCTCGATCCCTGGCGATACGCAGTATTTT.